This entry lists 12 T cell receptor beta chains sequenced from one sample in a study of T cell responses to AZD1222 COVID-19 vaccine (dated by TCRdb to about 2021). This sample's time point label indicates: about 28 days (+/-7) after the second vaccine dose. The method behind the library was the immunoSEQ multiplex PCR assay. What TCRdb holds here is the immuneACCESS table cut down to in-frame rearrangements. Part of the clones is not present; checked against another copy, under half of the missing clones reflect an unresolved V gene, and the others are unexplained. The sample yields roughly 160,000 clones; more than 75% were counted once. The ten largest clones add up to approximately 4.3% of the sample. The sequencing used peripheral blood, collected 28 days after the second AZD1222 dose. These receptors all come from an adult who received the AZD1222 COVID-19 vaccine.

The rearrangement joins TRBV5-1 to TRBJ2-7; D assignment may be TRBD1 or TRBD2 (5 bases each). This CDR3 spans 19 amino acids. V lost 0 bases, J lost 1 base, and 23 bases lay in between. The germline V gene encodes CDR1 SGHRS and CDR2 YFSETQ. CDR3 region: CASSLEPGPAPRRSYEQYF. CDR3 sequence (DNA): TGCGCCAGCAGCTTGGAACCGGGACCAGCCCCACGTCGTTCCTACGAGCAGTACTTC.

The V gene is TRBV19, the J gene TRBJ1-1, with a possible D match to TRBD1 (5 bases). With 6 bases removed from V and 3 bases from J, the gap between germline ends came to 17 bases. Germline V gene sequence: CDR1 LNHDA, CDR2 SQIVND (reference sequence). The CDR3 spans 15 residues. The CDR3 spells CASRNLAGFHTEAFF. The CDR3 DNA sequence: TGTGCCAGTAGAAATTTGGCAGGGTTTCACACTGAAGCTTTCTTT.

This clone was seen a few times. The chain links TRBV6-4 to TRBJ2-5; 12 nucleotides line up with TRBD2. The CDR3 extends over 15 amino acids. J gave up 0 bases and V 6 bases, and 2 bases lay outside the gene matches. Per the germline V gene, CDR1 is MRHNA and CDR2 is SNTAGT. This chain's CDR3 is CASSRLAGDQETQYF. Written as DNA, the CDR3 is TGTGCCAGCAGCCGACTAGCGGGGGACCAAGAGACCCAGTACTTC.

The rearrangement links TRBV9 to TRBJ1-2, with no clear D. CDR3 length: 16 residues. CDR1 is SGDLS, CDR2 YYNGEE, per germline. V was pared by 0 bases and J by 2 bases, with 14 bases between. The CDR3 protein is CASSVATPNLNYGYTF. CDR3 DNA sequence: TGTGCCAGCAGCGTAGCGACACCGAACTTAAACTATGGCTACACCTTC.

The CDR3 coding sequence is TGTGCCATCTCCGGTTCGGCGGGGGCCACCGGGGAGCTGTTTTTT. Residues: CAISGSAGATGELFF. The chain links TRBV10-3 to TRBJ2-2, with a possible D match to TRBD2 (7 bases). With 8 bases removed from V and 4 bases from J, the gap between germline ends came to 17 bases. Looked up from germline, CDR1 is ENHRY and CDR2 is SYGVKD. This CDR3 comprises 15 residues.

The gene calls are TRBV2 and TRBJ2-2, with 9 positions matching TRBD2. Germline lookup yields CDR1 SNHLY and CDR2 FYNNEI. Unmatched junction bases numbered 10, after V lost 9 bases and J lost 2 bases. The CDR3 has 16 residues. CDR3 nucleotide sequence: TGTGCCAGTAGCCATGCGGGGGGGCTTAACACCGGGGAGCTGTTTTTT. Protein: CASSHAGGLNTGELFF.

This clone was observed a single time. V is TRBV27 and J is TRBJ1-2; D might be TRBD1 (6 bases). The ends were cut back, 1 base at V and 7 bases at J, with 19 bases in the middle. Germline assignment: CDR1 MNHEY and CDR2 SMNVEV (reference sequence). The CDR3 is 16 residues long. The CDR3 is CASSLLVGQGTSGYTF. The CDR3 DNA follows: TGTGCCAGCAGTTTATTGGTTGGGCAGGGGACAAGTGGCTACACCTTC.

This clone was observed a few times. V and J are TRBV30 and TRBJ1-1; D remains ambiguous. The V gene's germline CDR1 is GTSNPN and CDR2 SVGIG (reference sequence). V lost 0 bases, J lost 4 bases, and 6 bases lay in between. The CDR3 consists of 12 residues. DNA of the CDR3: TGTGCCTGGAGTGTAGCGAGCACTGAAGCTTTCTTT. It codes for CAWSVASTEAFF. Filled out from reference TRBV30 and TRBJ1-1, the complete variable domain reads SQTIHQWPATLVQPVGSPLSLECTVEGTSNPNLYWYRQAAGRGLQLLFYSVGIGQISSEVPQNLSASRPQDRQFILSSKKLLLSDSGFYLCAWSVASTEAFFGQGTRLTVV.

V is TRBV7-2 and J is TRBJ1-1; D uncertain. Germline V gene lookup returns CDR1 SGHTA and CDR2 FQGNSA. The CDR3 extends over 17 amino acids. The ends were cut back, 5 bases at V and 3 bases at J, with 22 bases in the middle. The CDR3 loop is CASSPSPAKWVYTEAFF. In DNA, the CDR3 is TGTGCCAGCAGCCCGTCCCCCGCAAAGTGGGTGTACACTGAAGCTTTCTTT.

This rearrangement joins TRBV15 to TRBJ1-2; 9 nucleotides agree with TRBD1. This CDR3 is 14 amino acids long. The V and J ends lost 2 bases and 7 bases, in that order; junction bases with no gene match: 5. Germline assignment: CDR1 LNHNV and CDR2 YYDKDF (reference sequence). CDR3 nucleotides: TGTGCCACCAGCAGAACAGGGGGCTACTCTGGCTACACCTTC. Translating it yields CATSRTGGYSGYTF.

The V call is TRBV18, the J call TRBJ2-3; TRBD2 aligns across 7 bases. CDR1 is KGHSH, CDR2 LQKENI, per germline. The trim removed 3 bases at V and 2 bases at J, leaving 8 bases unmatched. The CDR3 is 16 amino acids. The CDR3 sequence is CASSPISGGVTDTQYF. The CDR3 DNA is TGTGCCAGCTCACCTATTTCTGGGGGGGTCACAGATACGCAGTATTTT.

The gene calls are TRBV5-4 and TRBJ2-7, with D unclear. This CDR3 is built from 11 residues. Per germline, CDR1 SGHNT and CDR2 YYREEE (reference sequence). Between the trimmed V and J ends, which lost 4 bases and 3 bases, there was a span of 5 bases. The CDR3 is CASSTHYEQYF. The CDR3, as DNA: TGTGCCAGCAGCACCCACTACGAGCAGTACTTC.